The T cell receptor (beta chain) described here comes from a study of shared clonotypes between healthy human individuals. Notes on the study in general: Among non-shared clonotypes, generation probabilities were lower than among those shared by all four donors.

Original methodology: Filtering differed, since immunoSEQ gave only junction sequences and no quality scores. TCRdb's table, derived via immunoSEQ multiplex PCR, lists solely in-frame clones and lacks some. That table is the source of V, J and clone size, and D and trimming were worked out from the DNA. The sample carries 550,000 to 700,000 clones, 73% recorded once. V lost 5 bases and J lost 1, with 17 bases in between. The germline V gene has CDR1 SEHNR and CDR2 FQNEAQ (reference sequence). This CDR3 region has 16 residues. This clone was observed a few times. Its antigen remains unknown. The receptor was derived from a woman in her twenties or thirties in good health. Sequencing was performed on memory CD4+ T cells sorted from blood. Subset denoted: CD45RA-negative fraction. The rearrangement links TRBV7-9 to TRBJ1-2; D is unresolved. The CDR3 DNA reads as TGTGCCAGCAGCCACCCGCTCAATAGACGTAACTATGGCTACACCTTC. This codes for CASSHPLNRRNYGYTF.